These 27 T cell receptor beta chains were all obtained from the same sample, sequenced in a study of T cells after yellow fever vaccination. A single record per CDR3 protein comes from TCRdb applying MiXCR to the 5' RACE reads. The sample shows 350,000 to 450,000 distinct CDR3 sequences, 6% to 8% of them seen only once. Sequencing was performed on PBMCs, taken 5 days after the yellow fever booster vaccination. The receptors were gathered from a man younger than 45 who received the YFV17D yellow fever vaccine.

This clonotype turned up a few times. V is TRBV7-2 and J is TRBJ1-5; the D is unclear. The CDR3 consists of 13 residues. V was pared by 8 bases and J by 2 bases, with 10 bases between. In germline, CDR1 is SGHTA, CDR2 FQGNSA. CDR3 sequence: CASGVRGNQPQHF. DNA for the CDR3: TGTGCCAGCGGAGTGAGGGGCAATCAGCCCCAGCATTTT.

This clonotype has a count of ten or more. This chain connects TRBV20-1 to TRBJ2-7; D might be TRBD1 (7 bases). The CDR3 runs to 12 residues. Germline CDR1 DFQATT, CDR2 SNEGSKA (reference sequence). The CDR3 bases are TGCCAAGGGCAGGGGGGTGACTACGAGCAGTACTTC. Protein: CQGQGGDYEQYF.

The V gene is TRBV9, the J gene TRBJ2-2; TRBD2 matches 9 bases. The germline V gene has CDR1 SGDLS and CDR2 YYNGEE. The CDR3 loop spans 18 amino acids. Trimming took 0 bases from V and 2 from J; bases not matched to a gene: 8. CDR3: CASSVGLAGVSNTGELFF. The DNA of the CDR3 is TGTGCCAGCAGCGTAGGATTAGCGGGAGTGTCCAACACCGGGGAGCTGTTTTTT.

This clonotype was picked up many times. The chain joins TRBV5-1 to TRBJ2-1; the D gene is possibly TRBD2 (6 bases). The germline CDR1 and CDR2 sequences are SGHRS and YFSETQ. The CDR3 runs 17 residues. Trimming removed 4 bases from V and 0 bases from J, with 17 bases in between. This chain's CDR3 is CASSGFGGPSSYNEQFF. The CDR3 bases are TGCGCCAGCAGCGGTTTCGGGGGACCAAGCTCCTACAATGAGCAGTTCTTC.

This clonotype was seen a handful of times. This rearrangement joins TRBV7-2 to TRBJ2-5; D is unresolved. Looked up from germline, CDR1 is SGHTA and CDR2 is FQGNSA. This CDR3 has 15 amino acids. V dropped 1 base and J dropped 5 bases, with 14 bases sitting between them. CDR3 amino acids: CASSLVLQLGETQYF. The CDR3 region has the DNA TGTGCCAGCAGCTTAGTCCTCCAGCTTGGGGAGACCCAGTACTTC.

This clonotype was counted at least ten times. The chain links TRBV6-1 to TRBJ2-7; D might be TRBD1 (6 bases). Trimming cost V 5 bases and J 0 bases, with 14 bases left between them. This CDR3 region has 15 residues. Germline V CDR1 and CDR2: MNHNS, SASEGT. The CDR3 region has the DNA TGTGCCAGCAGTCGTACAGGGATCCGCTCCTACGAGCAGTACTTC. Its translation is CASSRTGIRSYEQYF.

This clonotype occurred many times. This chain uses TRBV5-4 with TRBJ2-1, with D maybe TRBD1 (6 bases). V lost 3 bases and J lost 2, with 12 bases in between. The CDR3 runs 15 residues. Germline CDR1 SGHNT, CDR2 YYREEE (reference sequence). CDR3 residues: CASSSHDRPYNEQFF. In DNA form, the CDR3 reads TGTGCCAGCAGCTCACACGACAGGCCCTACAATGAGCAGTTCTTC.

This clonotype has ten or more counts. The chain carries TRBV12-3 or TRBV12-4 and TRBJ2-7; 10 bases agree with TRBD2. With 5 bases clipped from V and 1 base from J, the junction kept 5 bases outside the gene matches. The CDR3 spans 15 residues. DNA of the CDR3: TGTGCCAGCAGTCCGGGAGCGGGAGGGTCCTACGAGCAGTACTTC. This codes for CASSPGAGGSYEQYF.

This rearrangement joins TRBV29-1 to TRBJ2-2; 9 bases fit TRBD2. The CDR3 is 15 residues long. J was trimmed by 1 base and V by 6 bases; bases with no gene match: 6. The germline V gene has CDR1 SQVTM and CDR2 ANQGSEA. The CDR3: CSVLAGVQNTGELFF. The CDR3 coding sequence is TGCAGCGTGTTAGCGGGAGTTCAGAACACCGGGGAGCTGTTTTTT.

This clonotype was detected many times. The chain joins TRBV5-5 to TRBJ2-5; 10 bases map to TRBD2. Germline V CDR1 and CDR2: SGHKS, YYEKEE (reference sequence). This CDR3 has 15 residues. V shed 1 base and J 5 bases; nucleotides not matched to a gene: 5. CDR3 in DNA: TGTGCCAGCAGCTTGCTTCTAGCGGGAGTGGAGACCCAGTACTTC. It specifies CASSLLLAGVETQYF.

This clonotype was detected a few times. V and J are TRBV5-6 and TRBJ1-4; D not resolved. In germline, CDR1 is SGHDT, CDR2 YYEEEE. Between the trimmed V and J ends, which lost 2 bases and 6 bases, there was a span of 14 bases. CDR3 size: 15 residues. CDR3 in DNA: TGTGCCAGCAGCTTACGGCGGCGGAGAGATGAAAAACTGTTTTTT. Protein product: CASSLRRRRDEKLFF.

This clonotype showed up just a few times. CDR3 bases: TGTGCCAGCAGTTATAATCTCCGGCTAGCGGGCCCGGATACGCAGTATTTT. Its protein is CASSYNLRLAGPDTQYF. The rearrangement uses TRBV6-5 and TRBJ2-3; 8 bases line up with TRBD2. J lost 6 bases, V lost 3 bases, and 14 bases had no gene match. Per the germline V gene, CDR1 is MNHEY and CDR2 is SVGAGI. CDR3 size: 17 residues.

This clonotype occurred a few times. V and J are TRBV6-2 or TRBV6-3 and TRBJ1-5; D perhaps matches TRBD1 (5 bases). The CDR3 loop spans 14 amino acids. Deletions cut 5 bases from V and 7 bases from J, with 15 bases between. Germline CDR1 and CDR2: MNHEY and SVGEGT. The CDR3 here is CASSQTGGRQPQHF. The CDR3 DNA sequence: TGTGCCAGCAGTCAAACAGGAGGACGCCAGCCCCAGCATTTT.

This chain connects TRBV7-3 to TRBJ2-1; 13 bases agree with TRBD2. This CDR3 contains 17 residues. Looked up from germline, CDR1 is SGHTA and CDR2 is FQGTGA. After removal of 5 bases from V and 3 bases from J, the junction contained 7 bases not matched to a gene. CDR3 protein: CASSPGLAGVSYNEQFF. In DNA, the CDR3 is TGTGCCAGCAGCCCCGGACTAGCGGGAGTTAGCTACAATGAGCAGTTCTTC. The full variable domain, in which reference TRBV7-3 and TRBJ2-1 provide the parts outside the CDR3, is GAGVSQTPSNKVTEKGKYVELRCDPISGHTALYWYRQSLGQGPEFLIYFQGTGAADDSGLPNDRFFAVRPEGSVSTLKIQRTERGDSAVYLCASSPGLAGVSYNEQFFGPGTRLTVL.

This clonotype was recorded many times. The rearrangement links TRBV20-1 to TRBJ2-4, with TRBD1 matching over 9 bases. This CDR3 is built from 13 residues. The germline V gene has CDR1 DFQATT and CDR2 SNEGSKA (reference sequence). V lost 5 bases and J lost 4; bases outside the gene matches: 3. CDR3 nucleotide sequence: TGCAGTGCTGATGGGACAGGGAAAAACATTCAGTACTTC. Its translation: CSADGTGKNIQYF.

There are a few counts of this clonotype. The CDR3, as DNA: TGTGCCAGCAGTCTAGAAAGCCCGAGAGGGCAGTACTTC. This encodes CASSLESPRGQYF. The chain is built from TRBV28 and TRBJ2-7; D is unresolved. V gave up 5 bases and J gave up 9 bases, with 17 bases separating them. The CDR3 spans 13 residues. Germline V gives CDR1 MDHEN, CDR2 SYDVKM.

This clonotype occurred many times. This chain uses TRBV7-2 with TRBJ2-7, with TRBD2 matching over 7 bases. Germline assignment: CDR1 SGHTA and CDR2 FQGNSA. CDR3 length equals 14 residues. J lost 2 bases, V lost 3 bases, and 4 bases had no gene match. CDR3 residues: CASSFASGTYEQYF. The CDR3 DNA follows: TGTGCCAGCAGCTTCGCTAGCGGTACCTACGAGCAGTACTTC.

In this sample, this clonotype turned up a few times. The chain has TRBV9 and TRBJ2-1; 9 bases match TRBD1. This CDR3 contains 19 residues. Germline V CDR1 and CDR2: SGDLS, YYNGEE. V shed 3 bases and J 4 bases; nucleotides not matched to a gene: 17. In DNA form, the CDR3 reads TGTGCCAGCAGCGGGAGAACCCACACCGGGACAGGGACTTACAATGAGCAGTTCTTC. Translated: CASSGRTHTGTGTYNEQFF.

This clonotype turned up a few times. The rearrangement uses TRBV12-3 or TRBV12-4 and TRBJ2-7, with TRBD2 matching 7 bases. The CDR3 runs to 15 residues. Germline trimming cut 3 bases from V and 3 bases from J; bases unmatched to any gene: 8. The CDR3 DNA reads TGTGCCAGCAGTTTGACTAGCCGAGTATACTACGAGCAGTACTTC. The encoded protein is CASSLTSRVYYEQYF.

V is TRBV28 and J is TRBJ2-7, with D perhaps being TRBD1 or TRBD2 (5 bases each). Germline V CDR1 and CDR2: MDHEN, SYDVKM. Trimming took off 6 bases at V and 2 bases at J, with 11 bases between the two ends. The CDR3 consists of 13 residues. CDR3 in DNA: TGTGCCAGCAGACCCGGGACCACCTACGAGCAGTACTTC. This gives the protein CASRPGTTYEQYF.

The sample holds many counts of this clonotype. The rearrangement joins TRBV28 to TRBJ2-6; D call uncertain. CDR1 and CDR2 from the germline V gene are MDHEN and SYDVKM. V lost 7 bases to trimming and J lost 0 bases, with 13 bases between them. The CDR3 sequence is 16 residues long. The CDR3 loop reads CASNIRGFSGANVLTF. CDR3 nucleotides: TGTGCCAGCAACATCCGTGGGTTCTCTGGGGCCAACGTCCTGACTTTC.

In this sample, this clonotype turned up many times. A junction boundary mismatches the germline segment, possibly from a read error. The chain uses TRBV5-4 and TRBJ2-5; D is perhaps TRBD2 (5 bases). The length of the CDR3 is 10 residues. CDR1 and CDR2 from the germline V gene are SGHNT and YYREEE (reference sequence). CDR3 loop: CASGDRDHDF. In nucleotides, the CDR3 is TGTGCCAGCGGCGACCGGGATCATGACTTC.

J is TRBJ2-2 and V is TRBV12-3 or TRBV12-4; 10 nucleotides align to TRBD2. V trimming: 3 bases; J trimming: 2 bases; junction bases outside the gene matches: 3. The CDR3 length is 16 residues. The CDR3 DNA is TGTGCCAGCAGTTTCCTACTAGCGGGAAACACCGGGGAGCTGTTTTTT. Translating gives CASSFLLAGNTGELFF.

This clonotype was observed at least ten times. The V and J genes are TRBV7-2 and TRBJ1-5; D gene unclear. CDR3 size: 13 residues. Trimming took off 6 bases at V and 1 base at J, with 7 bases between the two ends. The germline V gene encodes CDR1 SGHTA and CDR2 FQGNSA. CDR3 coding DNA: TGTGCCAGCAGAGCAGAAAGCAATCAGCCCCAGCATTTT. Its translation is CASRAESNQPQHF.

The V call is TRBV18, the J call TRBJ2-3; D is undetermined. This CDR3 has 13 amino acids. Trimming shortened V by 3 bases and J by 5 bases, and 9 bases separated the two germline ends. Germline loops: CDR1 KGHSH, CDR2 LQKENI. The CDR3 coding sequence is TGTGCCAGCTCACCCTTAATCGGAGATACGCAGTATTTT. Residues: CASSPLIGDTQYF.

The chain has TRBV20-1 and TRBJ2-1; 7 bases match TRBD2. The CDR3 is 13 amino acids. The germline V gene encodes CDR1 DFQATT and CDR2 SNEGSKA (reference sequence). The CDR3 loop reads CRGDYLSDNEQFF. Here the CDR3 DNA reads TGCAGAGGGGACTACCTATCGGACAATGAGCAGTTCTTC.

This clonotype was counted only a few times. The V and J genes are TRBV12-3 or TRBV12-4 and TRBJ1-5; D gene unclear. The CDR3 runs to 17 residues. V lost 1 base and J lost 2, with 15 bases in between. The CDR3 loop is CASSLGLLGSGNQPQHF. The CDR3 coding sequence is TGTGCCAGCAGTTTAGGTCTACTGGGTTCGGGCAATCAGCCCCAGCATTTT.